Each of the 13 T cell receptor beta chains below was sequenced from the same sample in a study of identical twins. TCRdb redid the calling of the 5' RACE reads with MiXCR, one entry per CDR3 protein. The sample has about 700,000 distinct CDR3 sequences; 5.5% to 7.5% are singletons. Specimen: naive T cells sorted from blood. All receptors derive from a man aged 18 to 30 in good health.

This clonotype was seen many times. V usage is TRBV6-1 and J usage is TRBJ1-4, with 7 bases that match TRBD1. The CDR3 has 15 residues. Germline V gene data show CDR1 as MNHNS and CDR2 as SASEGT. J gave up 8 bases and V 6 bases, and 12 bases lay outside the gene matches. The CDR3 spells CASRQGFALVEKLFF. The CDR3 nucleotides read TGTGCCAGCAGACAGGGGTTTGCCCTGGTGGAAAAACTGTTTTTT.

This clonotype came up many times. This chain uses TRBV5-1 with TRBJ2-5; TRBD2 matches at 12 bases. V shed 4 bases, J shed 1 base, and the junction held 8 bases outside the gene matches. The CDR3 has 17 amino acids. The germline V gene encodes CDR1 SGHRS and CDR2 YFSETQ. The CDR3 nucleotides are TGCGCCAGCAGCCTCCCCGGGACTAGCGGGTCCCAAGAGACCCAGTACTTC. It specifies CASSLPGTSGSQETQYF. Full variable domain (rest looked up from reference TRBV5-1 and TRBJ2-5): KAGVTQTPRYLIKTRGQQVTLSCSPISGHRSVSWYQQTPGQGLQFLFEYFSETQRNKGNFPGRFSGRQFSNSRSEMNVSTLELGDSALYLCASSLPGTSGSQETQYFGPGTRLLVL.

This clonotype showed up just a few times. The chain couples TRBV12-3 or TRBV12-4 to TRBJ2-1; D is unresolved. The CDR3 is 14 residues long. Trimming cost V 5 bases and J 2 bases, with 10 bases left between them. The CDR3 nucleotides read TGTGCCAGCAGTGTTGTAGGAACCTACAATGAGCAGTTCTTC. It is translated as CASSVVGTYNEQFF.

This clonotype came up many times. The chain combines TRBV7-9 with TRBJ2-3; tentative D call: TRBD2 (6 bases). The CDR3 has 16 residues. Germline V lookup: CDR1 SEHNR, CDR2 FQNEAQ (reference sequence). V gave up 5 bases and J gave up 0 bases, with 15 bases separating them. CDR3 residues: CASSPQAGTSTDTQYF. For the CDR3, the DNA is TGTGCCAGCAGCCCTCAAGCTGGGACTAGCACAGATACGCAGTATTTT.

In its sample, this clonotype was seen a few times. The CDR3 DNA is TGTGCCAGCAGCCAATCCCAGAGCCATCGGCAGTTCTTC. Its protein product is CASSQSQSHRQFF. The V gene is TRBV16, the J gene TRBJ2-1; D is undetermined. Trimming stripped 0 bases from V and 12 bases from J, with 12 bases between. This CDR3 contains 13 residues. Germline CDR1 KGHSY, CDR2 FQNENV.

J is TRBJ2-1 and V is TRBV7-8; D may be TRBD2 (5 bases). Trimming took 0 bases from V and 4 from J, leaving 10 bases between them. This CDR3 has 15 amino acids. Germline CDR1 reads SGHVS; CDR2 reads FQNEAQ. The CDR3 spells CASSLASEYYNEQFF. CDR3 in DNA: TGTGCCAGCAGCTTAGCTAGCGAGTATTACAATGAGCAGTTCTTC.

This clonotype has a count of ten or more. V usage is TRBV12-3 or TRBV12-4 and J usage is TRBJ1-2; D is perhaps TRBD1 (6 bases). V was cut by 4 bases and J by 2 bases, with 11 bases left in between. The CDR3 runs to 14 residues. The CDR3 coding sequence is TGTGCCAGCAGTTCCCGCCAGGGGAACTATGGCTACACCTTC. Protein: CASSSRQGNYGYTF.

This clonotype turned up a few times. The chain is built from TRBV15 and TRBJ2-2; no definite D call. Trimming took off 5 bases at V and 9 bases at J, with 10 bases between the two ends. Germline V gene lookup returns CDR1 LNHNV and CDR2 YYDKDF (reference sequence). This CDR3 contains 12 residues. In DNA, the CDR3 is TGTGCCACCAGCGAAACGGTCCGGGAGCTGTTTTTT. Its translation is CATSETVRELFF.

This clonotype was seen a handful of times. The gene calls are TRBV5-1 and TRBJ2-7, with D possibly being TRBD2 (6 bases). V was clipped by 3 bases and J by 6 bases, with 19 bases between them. CDR3 length equals 15 residues. Germline V gives CDR1 SGHRS, CDR2 YFSETQ. CDR3 DNA sequence: TGCGCCAGCAGCTCCGGAGCGGGTTTCGGACTCGAGCAGTACTTC. Its protein product is CASSSGAGFGLEQYF.

This clonotype was recorded many times. The CDR3 loop reads CASSQGGQQHQPQHF. Written as DNA, the CDR3 is TGCGCCAGCAGCCAAGGGGGACAGCAACATCAGCCCCAGCATTTT. This chain joins TRBV4-1 and TRBJ1-5; 7 positions match TRBD1. CDR1 is MGHRA, CDR2 YSYEKL, per germline. V shed 1 base and J 5 bases; nucleotides not matched to a gene: 5. The CDR3 has 15 amino acids.

The V call is TRBV20-1, the J call TRBJ2-7; perhaps TRBD1 as D (6 bases). The CDR3 consists of 15 residues. The germline V gene has CDR1 DFQATT and CDR2 SNEGSKA (reference sequence). Trimming stripped 4 bases from V and 3 bases from J, with 19 bases between. The CDR3 protein is CSATDSILPDYEQYF. CDR3 coding DNA: TGCAGTGCTACGGACAGTATCCTTCCCGACTACGAGCAGTACTTC.

The sample holds many counts of this clonotype. This chain links TRBV20-1 with TRBJ2-1, with 12 bases lining up with TRBD2. The CDR3 totals 19 residues. Trimming took 0 bases from V and 8 from J; bases not matched to a gene: 17. Germline lookup yields CDR1 DFQATT and CDR2 SNEGSKA (reference sequence). CDR3 sequence: CSARDFHRVETSGSYEQFF. The CDR3 DNA is TGCAGTGCTAGAGATTTTCACAGGGTTGAGACTAGCGGGAGCTATGAGCAGTTCTTC.

The V and J genes are TRBV7-9 and TRBJ2-5; D is unclear. V was cut by 1 base and J by 5 bases, with 14 bases left in between. This CDR3 has 15 amino acids. The germline CDR1 and CDR2 sequences are SEHNR and FQNEAQ (reference sequence). The CDR3: CASSLEVRLGETQYF. In nucleotides, the CDR3 is TGTGCCAGCAGCTTAGAGGTGCGCCTTGGGGAGACCCAGTACTTC.